The T cell receptor beta chain under discussion was sequenced for a study of T cells in localized non-small cell lung cancer. Remarks on this clone: One end of the junction does not line up with germline, which may come from a read error.

Germline CDR1 SGHKS, CDR2 YYEKEE (reference sequence). The CDR3 has 13 residues. Profiling relied on immunoSEQ multiplex PCR, and the TCRdb table lists in-frame clones only, not all of them. The data hold tens of thousands of clones, with approximately 85% observed a single time. The sequence was collected from a woman aged 35-75 years with stage I lung adenocarcinoma. The sample was peripheral blood, taken before any cancer treatment. The chain is built from TRBV5-5 and TRBJ1-2; D perhaps matches TRBD1 (5 bases). The CDR3 protein is CASTLDTGYGYTF. In DNA form, the CDR3 reads TGTGCCAGCACCTTGGACACCGGCTATGGCTACACCTTC.